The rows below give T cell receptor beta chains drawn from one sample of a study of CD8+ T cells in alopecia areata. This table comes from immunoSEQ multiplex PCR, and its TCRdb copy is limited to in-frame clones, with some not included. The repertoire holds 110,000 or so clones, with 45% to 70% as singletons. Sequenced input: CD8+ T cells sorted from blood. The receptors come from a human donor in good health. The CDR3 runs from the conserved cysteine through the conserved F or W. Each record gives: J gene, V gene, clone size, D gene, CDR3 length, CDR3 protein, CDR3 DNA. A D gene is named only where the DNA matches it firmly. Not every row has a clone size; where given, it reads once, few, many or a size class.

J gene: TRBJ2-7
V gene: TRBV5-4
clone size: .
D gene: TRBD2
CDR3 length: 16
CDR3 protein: CASSFKGLAGVDEQYF
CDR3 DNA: TGTGCCAGCAGCTTTAAGGGCCTAGCGGGGGTCGACGAGCAGTACTTC

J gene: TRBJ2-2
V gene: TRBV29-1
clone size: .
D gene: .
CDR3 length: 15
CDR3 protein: CSVEGEEGSTGELFF
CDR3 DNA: TGCAGCGTTGAAGGGGAGGAGGGATCGACCGGGGAGCTGTTTTTT

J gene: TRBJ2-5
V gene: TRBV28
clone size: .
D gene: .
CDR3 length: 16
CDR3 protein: CASSFLFGGTQETQYF
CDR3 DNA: TGTGCCAGCAGTTTCCTCTTTGGCGGTACCCAAGAGACCCAGTACTTC

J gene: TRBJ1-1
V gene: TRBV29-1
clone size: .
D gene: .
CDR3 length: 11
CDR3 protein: CSVELGFEAFF
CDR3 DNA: TGCAGCGTTGAACTCGGGTTTGAAGCTTTCTTT

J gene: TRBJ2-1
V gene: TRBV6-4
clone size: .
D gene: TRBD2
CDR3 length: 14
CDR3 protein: CASKTSEAGGEQFF
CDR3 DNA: TGTGCCAGCAAGACTAGCGAGGCCGGGGGTGAGCAGTTCTTC

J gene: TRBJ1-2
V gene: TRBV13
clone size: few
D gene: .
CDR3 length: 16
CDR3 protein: CASSSPGQAGGYGYTF
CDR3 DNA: TGTGCCAGCAGCTCGCCGGGGCAGGCTGGGGGCTATGGCTACACCTTC

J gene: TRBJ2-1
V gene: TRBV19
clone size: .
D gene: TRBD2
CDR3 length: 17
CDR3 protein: CASSIASGGLSLNEQFF
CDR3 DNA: TGTGCCAGTAGTATTGCTAGCGGGGGTCTGTCTCTTAATGAGCAGTTCTTC

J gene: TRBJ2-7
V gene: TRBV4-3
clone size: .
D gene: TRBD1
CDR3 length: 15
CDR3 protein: CASSQVGQGTYEQYF
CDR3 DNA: TGCGCCAGCAGCCAAGTGGGACAGGGGACCTACGAGCAGTACTTC

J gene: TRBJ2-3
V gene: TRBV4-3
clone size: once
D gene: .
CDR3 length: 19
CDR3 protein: CASSQDGAGFDGSTDTQYF
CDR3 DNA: TGCGCCAGCAGCCAAGATGGGGCGGGGTTTGACGGGAGTACAGATACGCAGTATTTT

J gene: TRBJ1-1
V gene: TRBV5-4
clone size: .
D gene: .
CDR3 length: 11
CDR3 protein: CASSSNTEAFF
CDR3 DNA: TGTGCCAGCAGTTCAAACACTGAAGCTTTCTTT

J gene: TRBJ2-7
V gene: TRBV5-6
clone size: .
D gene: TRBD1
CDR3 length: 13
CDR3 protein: CASSGQGPDEQYF
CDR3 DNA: TGTGCCAGCAGCGGACAGGGTCCGGACGAGCAGTACTTC

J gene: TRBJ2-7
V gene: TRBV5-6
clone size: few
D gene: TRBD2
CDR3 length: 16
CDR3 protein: CASSLLAGGANYEQYF
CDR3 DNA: TGTGCCAGCAGCTTGTTGGCGGGGGGCGCGAACTACGAGCAGTACTTC

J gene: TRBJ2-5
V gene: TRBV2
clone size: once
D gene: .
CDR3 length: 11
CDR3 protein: CASRVTGSQYF
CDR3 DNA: TGTGCCAGCAGGGTGACAGGATCTCAGTACTTC

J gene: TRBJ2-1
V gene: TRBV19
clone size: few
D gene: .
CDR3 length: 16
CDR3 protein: CASSTPGTTSYNEQFF
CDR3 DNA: TGTGCCAGTAGTACTCCTGGGACCACCTCCTACAATGAGCAGTTCTTC

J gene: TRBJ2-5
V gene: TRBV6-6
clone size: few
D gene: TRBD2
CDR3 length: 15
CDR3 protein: CASSYRGEPAETQYF
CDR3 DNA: TGTGCCAGCAGTTACCGGGGGGAACCCGCGGAGACCCAGTACTTC

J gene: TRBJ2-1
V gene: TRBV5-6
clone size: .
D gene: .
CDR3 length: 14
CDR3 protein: CASSTGLIRNEQFF
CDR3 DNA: TGTGCCAGCAGCACGGGCCTTATTAGGAATGAGCAGTTCTTC

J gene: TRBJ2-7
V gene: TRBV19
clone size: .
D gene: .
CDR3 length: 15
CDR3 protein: CASSIGPGSAYEQYF
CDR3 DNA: TGTGCCAGTAGTATCGGGCCAGGGAGCGCTTACGAGCAGTACTTC

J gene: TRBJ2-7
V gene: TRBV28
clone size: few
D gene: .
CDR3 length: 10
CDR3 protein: CASSQYEQYF
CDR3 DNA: TGTGCCAGCAGTCAATACGAGCAGTACTTC

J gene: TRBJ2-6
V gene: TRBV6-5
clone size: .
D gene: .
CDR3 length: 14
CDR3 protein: CASSYSQGANVLTF
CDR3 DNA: TGTGCCAGCAGTTACTCTCAGGGGGCCAACGTCCTGACTTTC

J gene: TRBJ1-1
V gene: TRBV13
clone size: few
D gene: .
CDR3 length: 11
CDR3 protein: CASSLTEEAFF
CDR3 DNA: TGTGCCAGCAGCTTAACAGAAGAAGCTTTCTTT

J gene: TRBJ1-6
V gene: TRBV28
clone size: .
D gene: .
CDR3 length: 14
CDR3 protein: CASSFRVQGSPLHF
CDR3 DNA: TGTGCCAGCAGTTTCCGGGTTCAAGGTTCACCCCTCCACTTT